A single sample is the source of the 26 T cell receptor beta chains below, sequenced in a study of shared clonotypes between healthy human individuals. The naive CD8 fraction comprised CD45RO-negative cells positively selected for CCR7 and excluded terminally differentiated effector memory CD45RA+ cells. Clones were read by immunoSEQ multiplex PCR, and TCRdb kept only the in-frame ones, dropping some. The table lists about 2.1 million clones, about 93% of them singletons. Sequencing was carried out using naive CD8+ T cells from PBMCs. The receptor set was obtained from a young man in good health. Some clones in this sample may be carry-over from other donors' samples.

CDR3 DNA sequence: TGCAGCGCCCTCGAGAACACCATATATTTT. Residues: CSALENTIYF. The rearrangement uses TRBV29-1 and TRBJ1-3; D is undetermined. With 7 bases removed from V and 7 bases from J, the gap between germline ends came to 8 bases. In germline, CDR1 is SQVTM, CDR2 ANQGSEA. This CDR3 comprises 10 residues.

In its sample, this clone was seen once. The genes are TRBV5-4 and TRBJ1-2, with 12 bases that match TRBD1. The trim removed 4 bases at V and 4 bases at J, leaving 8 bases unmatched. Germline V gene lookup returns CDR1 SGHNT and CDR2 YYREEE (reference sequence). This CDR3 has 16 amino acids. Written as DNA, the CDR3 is TGTGCCAGCAGCCCTGGGGGACAGGGGGCGCGCTATGGCTACACCTTC. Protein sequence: CASSPGGQGARYGYTF.

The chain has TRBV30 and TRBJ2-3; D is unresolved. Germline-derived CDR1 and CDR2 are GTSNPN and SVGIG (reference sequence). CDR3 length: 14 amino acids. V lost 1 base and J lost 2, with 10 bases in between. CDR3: CAWSGWGTTDTQYF. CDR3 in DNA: TGTGCCTGGAGTGGGTGGGGAACCACAGATACGCAGTATTTT. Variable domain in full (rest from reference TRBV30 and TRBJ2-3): SQTIHQWPATLVQPVGSPLSLECTVEGTSNPNLYWYRQAAGRGLQLLFYSVGIGQISSEVPQNLSASRPQDRQFILSSKKLLLSDSGFYLCAWSGWGTTDTQYFGPGTRLTVL.

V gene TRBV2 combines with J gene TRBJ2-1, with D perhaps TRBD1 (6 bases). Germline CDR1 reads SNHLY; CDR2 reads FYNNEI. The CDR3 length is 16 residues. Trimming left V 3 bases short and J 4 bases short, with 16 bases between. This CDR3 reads CASSEDYRAPYNEQFF. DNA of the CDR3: TGTGCCAGCAGTGAGGATTACAGGGCCCCTTACAATGAGCAGTTCTTC.

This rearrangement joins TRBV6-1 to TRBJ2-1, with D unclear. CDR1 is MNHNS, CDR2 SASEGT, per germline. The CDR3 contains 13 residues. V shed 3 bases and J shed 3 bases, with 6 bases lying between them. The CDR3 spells CASSDDNYNEQFF. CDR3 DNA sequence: TGTGCCAGCAGTGACGACAACTACAATGAGCAGTTCTTC.

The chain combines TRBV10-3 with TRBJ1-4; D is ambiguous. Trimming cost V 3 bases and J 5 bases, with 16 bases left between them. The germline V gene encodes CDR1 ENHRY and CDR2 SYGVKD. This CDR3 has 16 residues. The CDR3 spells CAISDSSMKPNEKLFF. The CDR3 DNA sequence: TGTGCCATCAGTGATTCCTCAATGAAGCCAAATGAAAAACTGTTTTTT.

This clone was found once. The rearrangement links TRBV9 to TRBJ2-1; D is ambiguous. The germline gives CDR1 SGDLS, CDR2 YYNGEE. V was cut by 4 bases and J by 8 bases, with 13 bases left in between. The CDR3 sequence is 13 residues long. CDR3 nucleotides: TGTGCCAGCAGCCTCATATCACGGGATGAGCAGTTCTTC. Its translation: CASSLISRDEQFF.

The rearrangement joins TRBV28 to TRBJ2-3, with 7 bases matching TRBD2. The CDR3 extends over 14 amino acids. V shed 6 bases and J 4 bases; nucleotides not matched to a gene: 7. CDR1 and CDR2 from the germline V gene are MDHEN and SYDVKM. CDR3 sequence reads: CASSPEAGADTQYF. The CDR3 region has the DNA TGTGCCAGCAGCCCAGAGGCGGGAGCAGATACGCAGTATTTT.

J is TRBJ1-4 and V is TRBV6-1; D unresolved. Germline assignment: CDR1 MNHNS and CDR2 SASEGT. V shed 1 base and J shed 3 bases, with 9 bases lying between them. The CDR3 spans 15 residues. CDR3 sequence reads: CASSEGPVPNEKLFF. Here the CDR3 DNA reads TGTGCCAGCAGTGAAGGGCCAGTCCCTAATGAAAAACTGTTTTTT.

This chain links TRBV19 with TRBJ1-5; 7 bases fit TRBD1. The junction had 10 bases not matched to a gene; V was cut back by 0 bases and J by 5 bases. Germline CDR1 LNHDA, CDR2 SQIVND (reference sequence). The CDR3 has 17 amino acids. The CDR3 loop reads CASSIDRLAGGDQPQHF. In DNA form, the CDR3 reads TGTGCCAGTAGTATAGATCGCCTGGCAGGGGGAGATCAGCCCCAGCATTTT.

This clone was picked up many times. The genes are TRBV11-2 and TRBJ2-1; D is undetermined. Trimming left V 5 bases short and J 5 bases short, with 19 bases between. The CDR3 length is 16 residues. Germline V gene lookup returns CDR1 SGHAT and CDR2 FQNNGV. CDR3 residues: CASSRGNTLSDNEQFF. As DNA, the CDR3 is TGTGCCAGCAGCCGAGGAAACACCCTCTCGGACAATGAGCAGTTCTTC.

CDR3 in amino acids: CASSRLVHTDTQYF. The CDR3 DNA follows: TGTGCCAGCAGCAGGCTAGTTCACACAGATACGCAGTATTTT. The V gene is TRBV27, the J gene TRBJ2-3; no clear D. The germline V and J ends were trimmed by 6 bases and 2 bases, with 12 bases remaining between them. The germline CDR1 and CDR2 sequences are MNHEY and SMNVEV (reference sequence). CDR3 size: 14 residues.

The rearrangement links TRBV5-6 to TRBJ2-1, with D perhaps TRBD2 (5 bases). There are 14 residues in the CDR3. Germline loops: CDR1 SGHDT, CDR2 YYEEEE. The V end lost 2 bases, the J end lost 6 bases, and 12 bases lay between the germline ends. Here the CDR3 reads CASSFSLAINEQFF. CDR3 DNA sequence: TGTGCCAGCAGCTTCAGTCTAGCCATCAATGAGCAGTTCTTC.

The CDR3 nucleotides are TGTGCCAGCAGCTTAGGTCGGACCAATGAGCAGTTCTTC. Protein: CASSLGRTNEQFF. The chain employs TRBV11-2 and TRBJ2-1; unclear D gene. Per the germline V gene, CDR1 is SGHAT and CDR2 is FQNNGV. Between the trimmed V and J ends, which lost 1 base and 6 bases, there was a span of 7 bases. This CDR3 spans 13 amino acids.

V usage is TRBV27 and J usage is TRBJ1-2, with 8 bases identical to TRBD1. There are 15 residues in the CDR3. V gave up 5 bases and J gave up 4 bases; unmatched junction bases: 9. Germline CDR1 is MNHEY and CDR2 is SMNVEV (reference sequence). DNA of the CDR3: TGTGCCAGCAGTCACCTTCCAGGGGGCGGCTATGGCTACACCTTC. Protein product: CASSHLPGGGYGYTF.

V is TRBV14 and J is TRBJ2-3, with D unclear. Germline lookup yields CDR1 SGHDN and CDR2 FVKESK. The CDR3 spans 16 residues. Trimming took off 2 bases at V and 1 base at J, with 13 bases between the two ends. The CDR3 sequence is CASSQNVGCCTDTQYF. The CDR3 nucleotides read TGTGCCAGCAGCCAAAATGTAGGGTGTTGCACAGATACGCAGTATTTT. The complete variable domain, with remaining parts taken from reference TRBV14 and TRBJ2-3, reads EAGVTQFPSHSVIEKGQTVTLRCDPISGHDNLYWYRRVMGKEIKFLLHFVKESKQDESGMPNNRFLAERTGGTYSTLKVQPAELEDSGVYFCASSQNVGCCTDTQYFGPGTRLTVL.

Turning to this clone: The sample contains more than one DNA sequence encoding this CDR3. Here the CDR3 reads CASSLGRSSGNTIYF. The CDR3 DNA reads TGTGCCAGCAGCTTAGGGCGGAGCTCTGGAAACACCATATATTTT. The chain is built from TRBV7-3 and TRBJ1-3; no definite D call. This CDR3 has 15 residues. V gave up 2 bases and J gave up 0 bases, with 8 bases separating them. Germline assignment: CDR1 SGHTA and CDR2 FQGTGA.

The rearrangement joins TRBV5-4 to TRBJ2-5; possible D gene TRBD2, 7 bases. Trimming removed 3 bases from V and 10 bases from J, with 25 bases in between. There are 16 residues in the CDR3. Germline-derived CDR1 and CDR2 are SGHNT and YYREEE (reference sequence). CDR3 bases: TGTGCCAGCAGCTACCGCGGACAGTACGTGGGGGGGGGCCAGTACTTC. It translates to CASSYRGQYVGGGQYF. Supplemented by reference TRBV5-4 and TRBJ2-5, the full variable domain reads ETGVTQSPTHLIKTRGQQVTLRCSSQSGHNTVSWYQQALGQGPQFIFQYYREEENGRGNFPPRFSGLQFPNYSSELNVNALELDDSALYLCASSYRGQYVGGGQYFGPGTRLLVL.

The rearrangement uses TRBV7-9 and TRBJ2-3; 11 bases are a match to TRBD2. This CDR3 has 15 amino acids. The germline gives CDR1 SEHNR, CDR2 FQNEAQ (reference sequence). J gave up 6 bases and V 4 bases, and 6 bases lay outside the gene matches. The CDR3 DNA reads TGTGCCAGCAGCTCCTGGACTAGCGGGTCCGATACGCAGTATTTT. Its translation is CASSSWTSGSDTQYF.

CDR3 DNA: TGTGCCAGCAGCTTTAATCCCGAAGTAGAGCAGTACTTC. Translated, it gives CASSFNPEVEQYF. V usage is TRBV28 and J usage is TRBJ2-7; D is ambiguous. This CDR3 is 13 amino acids long. Per germline, CDR1 MDHEN and CDR2 SYDVKM. V gave up 6 bases and J gave up 7 bases, with 16 bases separating them.

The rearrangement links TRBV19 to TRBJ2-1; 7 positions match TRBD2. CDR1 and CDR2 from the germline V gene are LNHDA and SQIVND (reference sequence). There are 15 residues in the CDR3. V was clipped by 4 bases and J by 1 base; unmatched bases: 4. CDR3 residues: CASSKKGGSYNEQFF. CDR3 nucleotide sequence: TGTGCCAGTAGTAAGAAGGGAGGGTCCTACAATGAGCAGTTCTTC.

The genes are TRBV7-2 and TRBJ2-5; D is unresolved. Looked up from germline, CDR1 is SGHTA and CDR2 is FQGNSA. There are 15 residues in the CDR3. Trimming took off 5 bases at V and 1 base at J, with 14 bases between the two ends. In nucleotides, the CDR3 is TGTGCCAGCAGCCCAATAGGTGGTGGCCAAGAGACCCAGTACTTC. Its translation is CASSPIGGGQETQYF.

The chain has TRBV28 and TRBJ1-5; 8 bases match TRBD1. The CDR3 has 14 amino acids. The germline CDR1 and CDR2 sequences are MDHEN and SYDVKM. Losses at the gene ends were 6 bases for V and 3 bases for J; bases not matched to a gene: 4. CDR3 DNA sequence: TGTGCCAGCAGCCGGACAGGGTTCAATCAGCCCCAGCATTTT. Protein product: CASSRTGFNQPQHF.

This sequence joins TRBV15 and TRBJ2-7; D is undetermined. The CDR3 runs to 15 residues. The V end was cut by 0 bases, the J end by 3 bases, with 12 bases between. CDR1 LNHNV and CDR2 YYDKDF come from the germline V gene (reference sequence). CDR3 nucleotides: TGTGCCACCAGCAGAGATGTCCCGGGCCACTACGAGCAGTACTTC. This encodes CATSRDVPGHYEQYF.

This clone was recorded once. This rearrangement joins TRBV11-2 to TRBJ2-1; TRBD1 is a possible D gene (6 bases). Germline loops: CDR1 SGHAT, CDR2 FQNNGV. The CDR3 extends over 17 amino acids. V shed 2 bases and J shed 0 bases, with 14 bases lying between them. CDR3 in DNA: TGTGCCAGCAGCTTACCGCGTACAGGGAGCTCCTACAATGAGCAGTTCTTC. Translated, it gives CASSLPRTGSSYNEQFF.

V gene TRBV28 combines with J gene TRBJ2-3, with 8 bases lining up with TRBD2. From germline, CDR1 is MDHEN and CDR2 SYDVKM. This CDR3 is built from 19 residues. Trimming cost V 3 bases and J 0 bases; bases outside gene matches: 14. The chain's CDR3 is CASSFRGLAGGTSTDTQYF. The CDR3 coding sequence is TGTGCCAGCAGTTTCAGAGGCCTAGCGGGCGGGACCAGCACAGATACGCAGTATTTT.